These T cell receptor beta chains were read from a single sample in a study of T cell changes during pregnancy in multiple sclerosis. Profiling relied on immunoSEQ multiplex PCR, and the TCRdb table lists in-frame clones only, not all of them. The table shows tens of thousands of clones, with roughly 90% occurring only once. The sample in question was CD8+ T cells from peripheral blood mononuclear cells, obtained in the third trimester of pregnancy. Receptor source: a female donor with multiple sclerosis, enrolled in a pregnancy study. Each CDR3 is given with its conserved first and last residue. A D gene is named only where the DNA matches it firmly. The size entry is marked missing in some rows and otherwise reads once, few, many or a size class.

v_gene	j_gene	abundance	d_gene	CDR3aa	CDR3nt
TRBV19	TRBJ2-1	NA	TRBD2	CASRLTSGNEQFF	TGTGCCAGTAGGTTGACTAGCGGGAATGAGCAGTTCTTC
TRBV11-2	TRBJ2-3	NA	TRBD2	CASSHTGPGGTDTQYF	TGTGCCAGCAGCCACACGGGACCGGGAGGGACAGATACGCAGTATTTT
TRBV6-4	TRBJ2-1	NA	NA	CASRKGVNEQFF	TGTGCCAGCAGAAAAGGGGTCAATGAGCAGTTCTTC
TRBV19	TRBJ2-3	NA	TRBD2	CASSLLAGVSTDTQYF	TGTGCCAGTTCACTCCTAGCGGGAGTGTCCACAGATACGCAGTATTTT
TRBV7-9	TRBJ2-5	NA	TRBD2	CASSLTSGKETQYF	TGTGCCAGCAGCCTGACTAGCGGTAAAGAGACCCAGTACTTC
TRBV7-9	TRBJ1-4	NA	NA	CASSSRPNEKLFF	TGTGCCAGCAGCTCCCGTCCTAATGAAAAACTGTTTTTT
TRBV6-5	TRBJ1-3	NA	TRBD1	CASSQDRGSGNTIYF	TGTGCCAGCAGCCAGGACAGGGGCTCTGGAAACACCATATATTTT
TRBV12-2	TRBJ2-7	NA	NA	CASRLVGGREYEQYF	TGTGCAAGTCGCTTAGTTGGGGGGAGGGAATACGAGCAGTACTTC
TRBV15	TRBJ1-5	once	TRBD1	CATSRGGQLSNQPQHF	TGTGCCACCAGCAGAGGGGGACAGCTAAGCAATCAGCCCCAGCATTTT
TRBV27	TRBJ2-3	NA	TRBD2	CASSPIAGVVDTQYF	TGTGCCAGCAGTCCCATAGCGGGAGTCGTGGATACGCAGTATTTT
TRBV4-2	TRBJ2-7	NA	TRBD1	CASSQGDRGGYEQYF	TGTGCCAGCAGCCAAGGGGACAGGGGAGGTTACGAGCAGTACTTC
TRBV10-3	TRBJ2-1	NA	NA	CAISEPTGSSYNEQFF	TGTGCCATCAGTGAGCCGACTGGTAGCTCCTACAATGAGCAGTTCTTC
TRBV28	TRBJ2-1	NA	NA	CASSSSWGEVAYNEQFF	TGTGCCAGCAGTTCCTCTTGGGGAGAGGTAGCTTACAATGAGCAGTTCTTC
TRBV6-5	TRBJ2-1	NA	NA	CASSPGASGFNEQFF	TGTGCCAGCAGCCCAGGGGCTAGCGGTTTCAATGAGCAGTTCTTC
TRBV27	TRBJ2-1	NA	NA	CASSLNRGSYNEQFF	TGTGCCAGCAGTTTAAACCGAGGCTCCTACAATGAGCAGTTCTTC